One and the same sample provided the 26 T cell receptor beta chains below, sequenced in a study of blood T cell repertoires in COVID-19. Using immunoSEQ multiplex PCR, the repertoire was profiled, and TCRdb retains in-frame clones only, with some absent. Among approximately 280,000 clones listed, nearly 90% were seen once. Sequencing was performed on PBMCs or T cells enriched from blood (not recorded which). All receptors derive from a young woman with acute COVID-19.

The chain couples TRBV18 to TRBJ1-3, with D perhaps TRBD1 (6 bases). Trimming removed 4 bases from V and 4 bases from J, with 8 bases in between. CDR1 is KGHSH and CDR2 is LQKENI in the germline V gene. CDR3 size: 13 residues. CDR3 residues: CASSLDRGNTIYF. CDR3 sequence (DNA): TGTGCCAGCTCACTGGACAGAGGAAACACCATATATTTT.

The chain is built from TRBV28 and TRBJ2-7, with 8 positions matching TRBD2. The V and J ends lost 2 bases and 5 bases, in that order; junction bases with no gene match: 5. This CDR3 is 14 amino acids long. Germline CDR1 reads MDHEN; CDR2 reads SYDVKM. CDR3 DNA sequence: TGTGCCAGCAGTTTAGCGGGAGGATCGAACGAGCAGTACTTC. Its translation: CASSLAGGSNEQYF.

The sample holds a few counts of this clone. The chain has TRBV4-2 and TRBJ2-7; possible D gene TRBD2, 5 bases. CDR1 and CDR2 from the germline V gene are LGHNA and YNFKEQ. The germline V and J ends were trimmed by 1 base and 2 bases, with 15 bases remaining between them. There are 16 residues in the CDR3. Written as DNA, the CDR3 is TGTGCCAGCAGCCAAGTTGGGAGCGGTAGTCCCTACGAGCAGTACTTC. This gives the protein CASSQVGSGSPYEQYF.

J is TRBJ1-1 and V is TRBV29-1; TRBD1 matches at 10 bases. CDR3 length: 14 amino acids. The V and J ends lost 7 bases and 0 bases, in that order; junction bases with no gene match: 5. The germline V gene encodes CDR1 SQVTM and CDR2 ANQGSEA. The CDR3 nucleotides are TGCAGCGCCTTAGACAGGGGGCTGAACACTGAAGCTTTCTTT. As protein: CSALDRGLNTEAFF.

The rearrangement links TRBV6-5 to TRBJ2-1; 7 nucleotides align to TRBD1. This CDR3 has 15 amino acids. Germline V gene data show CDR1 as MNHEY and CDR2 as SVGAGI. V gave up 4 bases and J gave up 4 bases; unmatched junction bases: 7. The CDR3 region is CASSFDRAGYNEQFF. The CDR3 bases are TGTGCCAGCAGTTTCGACAGGGCCGGATACAATGAGCAGTTCTTC.

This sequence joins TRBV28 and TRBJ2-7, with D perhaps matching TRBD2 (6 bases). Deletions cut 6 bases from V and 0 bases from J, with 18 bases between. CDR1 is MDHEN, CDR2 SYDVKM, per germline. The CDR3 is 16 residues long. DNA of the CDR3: TGTGCCAGCAGGAGTCCGGGCGGGGAGAGCTCCTACGAGCAGTACTTC. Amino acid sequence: CASRSPGGESSYEQYF.

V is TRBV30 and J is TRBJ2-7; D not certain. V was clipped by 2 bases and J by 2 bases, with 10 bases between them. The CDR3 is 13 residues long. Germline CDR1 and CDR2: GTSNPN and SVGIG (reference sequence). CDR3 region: CAWSRGSPYEQYF. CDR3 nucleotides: TGTGCCTGGAGTAGAGGCAGTCCCTACGAGCAGTACTTC.

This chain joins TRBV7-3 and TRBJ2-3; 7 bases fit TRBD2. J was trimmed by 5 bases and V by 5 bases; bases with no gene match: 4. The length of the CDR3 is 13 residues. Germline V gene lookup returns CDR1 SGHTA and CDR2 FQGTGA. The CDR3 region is CASSPGGGDTQYF. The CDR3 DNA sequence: TGTGCCAGCAGCCCGGGCGGGGGAGATACGCAGTATTTT.

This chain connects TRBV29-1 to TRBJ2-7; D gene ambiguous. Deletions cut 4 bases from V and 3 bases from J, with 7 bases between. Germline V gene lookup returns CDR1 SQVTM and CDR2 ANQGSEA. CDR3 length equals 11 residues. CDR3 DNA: TGCAGCGTTGTTATGCGCTACGAGCAGTACTTC. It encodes CSVVMRYEQYF.

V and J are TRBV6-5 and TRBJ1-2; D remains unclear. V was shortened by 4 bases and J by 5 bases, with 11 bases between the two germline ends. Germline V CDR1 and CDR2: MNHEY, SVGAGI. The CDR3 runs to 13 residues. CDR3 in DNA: TGTGCCAGCAGTTTTTTTAGTCTTTATGGCTACACCTTC. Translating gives CASSFFSLYGYTF.

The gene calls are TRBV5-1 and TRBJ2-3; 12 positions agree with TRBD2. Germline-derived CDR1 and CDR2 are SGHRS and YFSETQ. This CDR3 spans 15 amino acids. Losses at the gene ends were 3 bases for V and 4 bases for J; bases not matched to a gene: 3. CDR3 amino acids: CASSSRLAGADTQYF. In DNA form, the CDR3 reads TGCGCCAGCAGCTCAAGACTAGCGGGAGCAGATACGCAGTATTTT.

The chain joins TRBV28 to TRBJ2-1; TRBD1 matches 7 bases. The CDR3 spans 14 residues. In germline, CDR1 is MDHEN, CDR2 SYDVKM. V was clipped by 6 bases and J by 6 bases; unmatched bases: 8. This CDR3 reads CASRPGTARNEQFF. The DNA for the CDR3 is TGTGCCAGCAGGCCTGGGACAGCTCGCAATGAGCAGTTCTTC.

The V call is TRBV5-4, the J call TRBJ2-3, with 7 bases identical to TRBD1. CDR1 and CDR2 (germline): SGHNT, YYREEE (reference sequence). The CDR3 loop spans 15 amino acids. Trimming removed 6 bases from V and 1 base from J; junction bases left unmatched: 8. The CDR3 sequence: CASTIRGPGTDTQYF. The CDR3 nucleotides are TGTGCCAGCACCATAAGGGGGCCCGGCACAGATACGCAGTATTTT.

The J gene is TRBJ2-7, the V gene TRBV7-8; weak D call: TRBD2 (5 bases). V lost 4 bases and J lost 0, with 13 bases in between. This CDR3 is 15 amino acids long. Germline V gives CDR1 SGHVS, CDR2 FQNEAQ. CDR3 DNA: TGTGCCAGCAGCTCACCGGGGTCAACCTCCTACGAGCAGTACTTC. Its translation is CASSSPGSTSYEQYF.

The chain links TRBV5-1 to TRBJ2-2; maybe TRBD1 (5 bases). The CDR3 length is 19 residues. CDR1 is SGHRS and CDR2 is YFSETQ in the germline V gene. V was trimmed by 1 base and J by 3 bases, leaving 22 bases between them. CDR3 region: CASSLWWGAVSKDTGELFF. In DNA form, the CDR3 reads TGCGCCAGCAGCTTGTGGTGGGGCGCGGTCTCAAAGGACACCGGGGAGCTGTTTTTT.

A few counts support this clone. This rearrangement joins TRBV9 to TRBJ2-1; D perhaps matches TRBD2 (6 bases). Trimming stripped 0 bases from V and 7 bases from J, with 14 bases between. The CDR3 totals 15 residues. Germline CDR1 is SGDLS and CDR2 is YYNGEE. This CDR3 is CASSVGGAQWNEQFF. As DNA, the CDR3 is TGTGCCAGCAGCGTAGGCGGGGCCCAATGGAATGAGCAGTTCTTC.

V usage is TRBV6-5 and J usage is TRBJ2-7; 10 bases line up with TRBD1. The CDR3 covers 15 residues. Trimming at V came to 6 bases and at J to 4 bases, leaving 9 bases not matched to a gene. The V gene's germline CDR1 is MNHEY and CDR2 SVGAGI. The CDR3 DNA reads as TGTGCCAGCAGCGCAGGGACAGGGGCTGTATACGAGCAGTACTTC. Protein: CASSAGTGAVYEQYF.

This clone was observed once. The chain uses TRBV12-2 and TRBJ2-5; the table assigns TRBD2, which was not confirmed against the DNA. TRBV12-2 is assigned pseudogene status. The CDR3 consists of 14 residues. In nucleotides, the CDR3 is TGTGCAAACCGTCCCGGGACTAGGGGAGAGACCCAGTACTTC. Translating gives CANRPGTRGETQYF.

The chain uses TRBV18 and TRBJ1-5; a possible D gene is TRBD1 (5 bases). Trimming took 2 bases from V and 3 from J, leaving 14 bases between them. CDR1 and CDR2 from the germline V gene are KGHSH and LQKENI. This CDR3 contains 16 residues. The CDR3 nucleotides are TGTGCCAGCTCACCAGGTTTAGCAGGGCCCAATCAGCCCCAGCATTTT. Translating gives CASSPGLAGPNQPQHF.

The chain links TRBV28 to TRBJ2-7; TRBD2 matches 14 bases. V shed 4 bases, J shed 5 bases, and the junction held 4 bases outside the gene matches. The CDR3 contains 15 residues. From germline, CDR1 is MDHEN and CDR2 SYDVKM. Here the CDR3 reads CASSSRTSGRNEQYF. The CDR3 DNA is TGTGCCAGCAGTTCACGGACTAGCGGGAGGAACGAGCAGTACTTC.

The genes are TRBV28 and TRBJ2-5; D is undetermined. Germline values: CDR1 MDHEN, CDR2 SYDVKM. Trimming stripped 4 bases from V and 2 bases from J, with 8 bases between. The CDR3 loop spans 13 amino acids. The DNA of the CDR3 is TGTGCCAGCAGTTCCGGGTTTCAAGAGACCCAGTACTTC. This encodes CASSSGFQETQYF.

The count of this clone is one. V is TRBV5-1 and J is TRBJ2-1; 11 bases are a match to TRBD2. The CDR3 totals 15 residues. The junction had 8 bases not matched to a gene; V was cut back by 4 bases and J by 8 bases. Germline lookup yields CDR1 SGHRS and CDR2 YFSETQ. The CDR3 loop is CASSPLAGGGDEQFF. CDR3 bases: TGCGCCAGCAGCCCCTTAGCGGGAGGGGGCGATGAGCAGTTCTTC.

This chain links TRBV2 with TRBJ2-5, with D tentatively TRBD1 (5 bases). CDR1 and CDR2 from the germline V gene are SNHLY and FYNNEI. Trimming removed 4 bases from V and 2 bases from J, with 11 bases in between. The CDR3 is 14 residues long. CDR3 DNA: TGTGCCAGCAGTGTTTACGACAGACAAGAGACCCAGTACTTC. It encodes CASSVYDRQETQYF. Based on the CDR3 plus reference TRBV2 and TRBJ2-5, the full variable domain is EPEVTQTPSHQVTQMGQEVILRCVPISNHLYFYWYRQILGQKVEFLVSFYNNEISEKSEIFDDQFSVERPDGSNFTLKIRSTKLEDSAMYFCASSVYDRQETQYFGPGTRLLVL.

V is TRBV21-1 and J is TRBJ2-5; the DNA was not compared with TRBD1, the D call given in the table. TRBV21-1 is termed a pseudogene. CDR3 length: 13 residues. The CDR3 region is CASSKNRGETQYF. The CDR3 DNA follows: TGTGCCAGCAGCAAAAACAGGGGAGAGACCCAGTACTTC.

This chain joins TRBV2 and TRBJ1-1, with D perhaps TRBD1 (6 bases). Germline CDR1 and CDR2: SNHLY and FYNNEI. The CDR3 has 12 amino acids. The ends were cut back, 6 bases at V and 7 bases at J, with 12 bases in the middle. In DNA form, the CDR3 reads TGTGCCAGCAGACAGGGTCCCATTGAAGCTTTCTTT. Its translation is CASRQGPIEAFF. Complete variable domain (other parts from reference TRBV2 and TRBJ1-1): EPEVTQTPSHQVTQMGQEVILRCVPISNHLYFYWYRQILGQKVEFLVSFYNNEISEKSEIFDDQFSVERPDGSNFTLKIRSTKLEDSAMYFCASRQGPIEAFFGQGTRLTVV.

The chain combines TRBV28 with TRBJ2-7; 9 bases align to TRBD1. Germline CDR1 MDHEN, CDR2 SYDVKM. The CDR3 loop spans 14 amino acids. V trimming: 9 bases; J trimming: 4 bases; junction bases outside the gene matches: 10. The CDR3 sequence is CASTGTGNPYEQYF. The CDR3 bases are TGTGCCAGTACCGGGACAGGGAACCCTTACGAGCAGTACTTC.